The 31 T cell receptor beta chains below come from one sample, sequenced in a study of response to subunit inactivated influenza vaccine. TCRdb re-analysed the RT-PCR reads in MiXCR, keeping a single row per CDR3 protein. The table lists some 850,000 distinct CDR3 sequences, around a sixth of them singletons. Sample: PBMCs from blood, taken roughly 5 days after vaccination. Receptor source: a man aged 50 or older who received an inactivated influenza vaccine.

This clonotype was seen only a few times. The chain carries TRBV20-1 and TRBJ2-2; TRBD2 agrees at 14 bases. Germline values: CDR1 DFQATT, CDR2 SNEGSKA (reference sequence). The CDR3 is 15 residues long. The junction had 4 bases not matched to a gene; V was cut back by 4 bases and J by 6 bases. Here the CDR3 DNA reads TGCAGTGCTATCTCGGGACTAGCGGGAGCCGGGGAGCTGTTTTTT. Its translation: CSAISGLAGAGELFF.

This chain uses TRBV4-2 with TRBJ2-7; D not resolved. The length of the CDR3 is 15 residues. Germline CDR1 reads LGHNA; CDR2 reads YNFKEQ. V was trimmed by 1 base and J by 2 bases, leaving 12 bases between them. CDR3 sequence: CASSQGGVLPYEQYF. The CDR3 bases are TGTGCCAGCAGCCAAGGAGGCGTATTGCCCTACGAGCAGTACTTC.

This clonotype has just a few counts. This chain connects TRBV20-1 to TRBJ1-2; TRBD1 matches at 9 bases. V shed 6 bases, J shed 8 bases, and the junction held 10 bases outside the gene matches. This CDR3 spans 13 amino acids. Per germline, CDR1 DFQATT and CDR2 SNEGSKA (reference sequence). In DNA form, the CDR3 reads TGCAGTGCAGCCGGGACAGGGAATAACGGCTACACCTTC. It is translated as CSAAGTGNNGYTF.

There are a few counts of this clonotype. V and J are TRBV4-3 and TRBJ1-2; unclear D gene. The V gene's germline CDR1 is LGHNA and CDR2 YSLEER. V was cut by 0 bases and J by 7 bases, with 18 bases left in between. This CDR3 has 16 amino acids. CDR3 DNA: TGCGCCAGCAGCCAAGATAATGGTTGGGCGTCTGGTGGCTACACCTTC. Its protein product is CASSQDNGWASGGYTF.

V gene TRBV7-2 combines with J gene TRBJ2-7; D possibly matches TRBD1 or TRBD2 (5 bases each). The CDR3 sequence is 16 residues long. Looked up from germline, CDR1 is SGHTA and CDR2 is FQGNSA. V was pared by 0 bases and J by 0 bases, with 12 bases between. CDR3 sequence: CASSLALGTGSYEQYF. The CDR3, as DNA: TGTGCCAGCAGCTTAGCCCTAGGGACGGGCTCCTACGAGCAGTACTTC. Full variable domain (missing parts from reference TRBV7-2 and TRBJ2-7): GAGVSQSPSNKVTEKGKDVELRCDPISGHTALYWYRQSLGQGLEFLIYFQGNSAPDKSGLPSDRFSAERTGGSVSTLTIQRTQQEDSAVYLCASSLALGTGSYEQYFGPGTRLTVT.

The chain employs TRBV27 and TRBJ2-1; TRBD2 matches 9 bases. The CDR3 contains 17 residues. The ends lost 5 bases at V and 0 bases at J; junction bases unmatched: 8. Per germline, CDR1 MNHEY and CDR2 SMNVEV (reference sequence). The CDR3 sequence is CASSIIAGASSYNEQFF. The CDR3 DNA follows: TGTGCCAGCAGTATTATAGCGGGGGCGAGCTCCTACAATGAGCAGTTCTTC.

V gene TRBV4-1 combines with J gene TRBJ1-1; 7 bases agree with TRBD1. The length of the CDR3 is 12 residues. The junction had 5 bases not matched to a gene; V was cut back by 6 bases and J by 7 bases. Looked up from germline, CDR1 is MGHRA and CDR2 is YSYEKL. The CDR3 sequence is CASRGGQSEAFF. CDR3 coding DNA: TGCGCCAGCAGAGGGGGACAGAGTGAAGCTTTCTTT.

This clonotype was counted between two and nine times. V gene TRBV6-2 or TRBV6-3 combines with J gene TRBJ2-2, with no clear D. Germline CDR1 reads MNHEY; CDR2 reads SVGEGT. V shed 2 bases and J shed 5 bases, with 9 bases lying between them. This CDR3 region has 14 residues. CDR3 loop: CASSYRIQTGELFF. CDR3 DNA sequence: TGTGCCAGCAGTTACCGTATACAGACCGGGGAGCTGTTTTTT.

This clonotype was counted only a few times. This chain uses TRBV20-1 with TRBJ2-7; weak D call: TRBD1 (6 bases). CDR1 is DFQATT, CDR2 SNEGSKA, per germline (reference sequence). CDR3 size: 14 residues. V shed 6 bases and J shed 2 bases, with 17 bases lying between them. The CDR3 is CSAAPRTATYEQYF. In nucleotides, the CDR3 is TGCAGTGCGGCCCCCCGGACAGCTACCTACGAGCAGTACTTC.

V usage is TRBV5-1 and J usage is TRBJ1-2; D is perhaps TRBD1 (5 bases). The CDR3 covers 16 residues. Germline V lookup: CDR1 SGHRS, CDR2 YFSETQ. Trimming shortened V by 0 bases and J by 0 bases, and 12 bases separated the two germline ends. DNA of the CDR3: TGCGCCAGCAGCTTGGCTGGGGGGTCAGCTAACTATGGCTACACCTTC. Encoded protein: CASSLAGGSANYGYTF.

Comment on this clonotype: A junction boundary mismatches the germline segment, possibly from a read error. This sequence joins TRBV19 and TRBJ1-5, with TRBD1 as a possible D gene (5 bases). In germline, CDR1 is LNHDA, CDR2 SQIVND (reference sequence). The CDR3 is 14 residues long. The CDR3 protein is CVSSVPAGTGPQHF. CDR3 nucleotides: TGTGTCAGTAGTGTCCCTGCGGGGACCGGGCCCCAGCATTTT.

This clonotype was detected a few times. The V gene is TRBV4-2, the J gene TRBJ1-1, with D unclear. The CDR3 spans 14 residues. Per the germline V gene, CDR1 is LGHNA and CDR2 is YNFKEQ. Between the trimmed V and J ends, which lost 1 base and 1 base, there was a span of 7 bases. The chain's CDR3 is CASSQGDKNTEAFF. As DNA, the CDR3 is TGTGCCAGCAGCCAAGGAGACAAGAACACTGAAGCTTTCTTT.

The rearrangement uses TRBV12-3 or TRBV12-4 and TRBJ2-3, with TRBD2 matching 9 bases. Losses at the gene ends were 5 bases for V and 1 base for J; bases not matched to a gene: 7. The CDR3 totals 16 residues. CDR3 loop: CASSPSGVPRTDTQYF. DNA for the CDR3: TGTGCCAGCAGTCCTAGCGGGGTGCCTCGCACAGATACGCAGTATTTT.

This rearrangement joins TRBV20-1 to TRBJ1-2; TRBD1 might be the D (6 bases). The CDR3 contains 13 residues. Trimming took 3 bases from V and 8 from J, leaving 16 bases between them. Germline V CDR1 and CDR2: DFQATT, SNEGSKA (reference sequence). The CDR3, as DNA: TGCAGTGCTAGGTTCGTGGGACATCAAGGCTACACCTTC. It encodes CSARFVGHQGYTF.

The chain couples TRBV5-1 to TRBJ1-2; D may be TRBD1 (5 bases). Between the trimmed V and J ends, which lost 0 bases and 5 bases, there was a span of 14 bases. The CDR3 is 15 amino acids. In germline, CDR1 is SGHRS, CDR2 YFSETQ. CDR3 sequence (DNA): TGCGCCAGCAGCTTGGCTGACAGCGGGGGGTATGGCTACACCTTC. Residues: CASSLADSGGYGYTF.

The rearrangement joins TRBV12-3 or TRBV12-4 to TRBJ2-5; a possible D gene is TRBD1 (6 bases). V lost 6 bases and J 5 bases, leaving 19 bases between the germline ends. This CDR3 region has 15 residues. CDR3 protein: CASSRQQGRAETQYF. CDR3 nucleotides: TGTGCCAGCAGCCGTCAACAGGGACGAGCGGAGACCCAGTACTTC.

The CDR3 here is CASSQDPAFSGLAGADTQYF. The CDR3 region has the DNA TGCGCCAGCAGCCAAGATCCTGCTTTCTCGGGACTAGCGGGGGCTGATACGCAGTATTTT. The V and J genes are TRBV4-3 and TRBJ2-3; 14 bases fit TRBD2. Looked up from germline, CDR1 is LGHNA and CDR2 is YSLEER. V dropped 0 bases and J dropped 6; count of bases not matched to a gene: 14. The CDR3 covers 20 residues.

This rearrangement joins TRBV4-3 to TRBJ2-2, with unresolved D. Germline lookup yields CDR1 LGHNA and CDR2 YSLEER. The CDR3 contains 13 residues. Trimming took 6 bases from V and 8 from J, leaving 13 bases between them. CDR3 region: CASRRALVGELFF. CDR3 in DNA: TGCGCCAGCAGACGCGCTTTGGTGGGGGAGCTGTTTTTT.

This chain links TRBV10-3 with TRBJ2-7; 10 positions agree with TRBD2. V lost 2 bases, J lost 0 bases, and 4 bases stayed unmatched. Per the germline V gene, CDR1 is ENHRY and CDR2 is SYGVKD. The CDR3 totals 16 residues. For the CDR3, the DNA is TGTGCCATCAGTGAGAGAGCTAGCGGGAGCTCCTACGAGCAGTACTTC. It encodes CAISERASGSSYEQYF.

The chain uses TRBV4-3 and TRBJ2-2; 11 bases line up with TRBD2. The CDR3 is 16 amino acids. Per the germline V gene, CDR1 is LGHNA and CDR2 is YSLEER. Trimming removed 5 bases from V and 4 bases from J; junction bases left unmatched: 6. The CDR3 is CASSRLAGGRTGELFF. The CDR3 DNA sequence: TGCGCCAGCAGCAGGCTAGCGGGGGGCCGCACCGGGGAGCTGTTTTTT.

The chain uses TRBV7-9 and TRBJ2-2; D possibly corresponds to TRBD1 (5 bases). The V end was cut by 4 bases, the J end by 9 bases, with 6 bases between. Looked up from germline, CDR1 is SEHNR and CDR2 is FQNEAQ (reference sequence). This CDR3 region has 11 residues. The CDR3 nucleotides read TGTGCCAGCAGCTCGGACAGGGAGCTGTTTTTT. Its protein is CASSSDRELFF.

This clonotype was seen only a few times. V is TRBV5-6 and J is TRBJ2-2; D gene ambiguous. This CDR3 is built from 15 residues. Trimming took off 3 bases at V and 5 bases at J, with 14 bases between the two ends. Germline CDR1 is SGHDT and CDR2 is YYEEEE. CDR3: CASSYPGVRTGELFF. The CDR3 region has the DNA TGTGCCAGCAGCTATCCTGGAGTTAGGACCGGGGAGCTGTTTTTT.

The V gene is TRBV4-3, the J gene TRBJ2-7; the match to TRBD1 covers 8 bases. The germline CDR1 and CDR2 sequences are LGHNA and YSLEER. The CDR3 covers 20 residues. The V and J ends lost 2 bases and 3 bases, in that order; junction bases with no gene match: 21. Here the CDR3 reads CASSQNPIIRGQGSSYEQYF. The CDR3 bases are TGCGCCAGCAGCCAAAATCCCATAATTAGAGGACAGGGTTCTAGCTACGAGCAGTACTTC.

V and J are TRBV7-8 and TRBJ2-2, with a weak D call TRBD1 (6 bases). CDR1 and CDR2 (germline): SGHVS, FQNEAQ. Trimming took off 5 bases at V and 7 bases at J, with 11 bases between the two ends. This CDR3 is 13 amino acids long. In DNA form, the CDR3 reads TGTGCCAGCAGCCCCAACAGGGACGGGGAGCTGTTTTTT. Translation gives CASSPNRDGELFF.

This clonotype was detected many times. J is TRBJ2-2 and V is TRBV10-1; D remains ambiguous. The V gene lost 3 bases and the J gene lost 1 base, with 6 bases spanning the gap. Germline V gene lookup returns CDR1 WNHNN and CDR2 SYGVQD (reference sequence). This CDR3 comprises 14 residues. The CDR3 loop reads CASSDEENTGELFF. The CDR3 region has the DNA TGCGCCAGCAGTGATGAGGAGAACACCGGGGAGCTGTTTTTT.

This clonotype was seen ten or more times. The chain links TRBV4-3 to TRBJ2-6, with 7 bases matching TRBD1. Germline loops: CDR1 LGHNA, CDR2 YSLEER. Trimming cost V 1 base and J 2 bases; bases outside gene matches: 11. This CDR3 is 19 amino acids long. The CDR3 DNA is TGCGCCAGCAGCCAAGCCAGGGGGACCTTCGAAGCTGGGGCCAACGTCCTGACTTTC. This codes for CASSQARGTFEAGANVLTF.

The chain couples TRBV29-1 to TRBJ2-1; the match to TRBD1 covers 9 bases. Germline lookup yields CDR1 SQVTM and CDR2 ANQGSEA. Unmatched junction bases numbered 14, after V lost 2 bases and J lost 6 bases. There are 17 residues in the CDR3. In nucleotides, the CDR3 is TGCAGCGTTGAACGGCTGGTAGGGACAGGGAAGGGCAATGAGCAGTTCTTC. Encoded protein: CSVERLVGTGKGNEQFF.

This clonotype has ten or more counts. The rearrangement uses TRBV12-3 or TRBV12-4 and TRBJ1-2; tentative D call: TRBD1 (5 bases). This CDR3 is built from 13 residues. Trimming shortened V by 6 bases and J by 6 bases, and 14 bases separated the two germline ends. Written as DNA, the CDR3 is TGTGCCAGCAGGTCCCAGGGTAGGCATGGCTACACCTTC. Amino acid sequence: CASRSQGRHGYTF.

V usage is TRBV11-1 and J usage is TRBJ2-1; 15 bases match TRBD2. The germline gives CDR1 SGHAT, CDR2 FQDESV (reference sequence). V lost 1 base and J lost 3; bases outside the gene matches: 10. The CDR3 extends over 20 amino acids. CDR3 residues: CASSLGGGGLAGGFYNEQFF. CDR3 in DNA: TGTGCCAGCAGCTTAGGCGGAGGGGGACTAGCGGGAGGTTTCTACAATGAGCAGTTCTTC.

This chain connects TRBV3-1 to TRBJ2-3; D ambiguous. The CDR3 covers 11 residues. The V and J ends lost 8 bases and 3 bases respectively, with 6 bases between them. CDR1 and CDR2 from the germline V gene are LGHDT and YNNKEL (reference sequence). CDR3 region: CASGWTDTQYF. DNA for the CDR3: TGTGCCAGCGGTTGGACAGATACGCAGTATTTT.

This clonotype came up many times. This chain uses TRBV5-1 with TRBJ2-1, with D unclear. Germline V gives CDR1 SGHRS, CDR2 YFSETQ. The CDR3 totals 14 residues. V lost 1 base, J lost 1 base, and 6 bases lay in between. CDR3 sequence: CASSLMGSYNEQFF. The CDR3 DNA reads TGCGCCAGCAGCTTGATGGGGTCCTACAATGAGCAGTTCTTC.